This TCR beta chain was sequenced in a study of T cells in tumors after PD-1 blockade. In the study overall: Either cemiplimab 350 mg every 2 weeks or pembrolizumab 200 mg every 3 weeks was given. On average, peripheral blood gave more than 100,000 TCR templates and around 40,000 unique clonotypes. Study outcomes and limitations: Blood contained 35% to 50% of the tumor's TCR clonotypes.

The table came from immunoSEQ multiplex PCR; TCRdb's copy has only in-frame clones and leaves some out. Of roughly 35,000 clones listed, approximately 70% are singletons. A note on this clone: Its antigen is as yet unknown.

Germline V CDR1 and CDR2: SGHTA, FQGNSA. This CDR3 spans 16 amino acids. The ends were cut back, 1 base at V and 3 bases at J, with 15 bases in the middle. This specimen consisted of PBMCs, obtained after anti-PD-1 treatment. The TCR comes from a human donor with basal cell carcinoma. The J gene is TRBJ1-2, the V gene TRBV7-2; no definite D call. The CDR3 loop is CASSLEDGRRDYGYTF. DNA of the CDR3: TGTGCCAGCAGCTTAGAGGATGGGCGGCGGGACTATGGCTACACCTTC.